This T cell receptor (beta chain) was captured in a study of shared clonotypes between healthy human individuals. Germline loops: CDR1 SGHNT, CDR2 YYREEE (reference sequence). V gave up 0 bases and J gave up 2 bases; unmatched junction bases: 3. The CDR3 length is 16 residues. The table came from immunoSEQ multiplex PCR; TCRdb's copy has only in-frame clones and leaves some out. There are about 520,000 clones in the sample; over 70% occur only once, and over 9.5% lies in the top ten. The receptor was derived from a woman in her forties in good health. Some clones in this sample may be carry-over from other donors' samples. The genes are TRBV5-4 and TRBJ2-2, with 8 positions matching TRBD1. Sequenced input: PBMCs. DNA of the CDR3: TGTGCCAGCAGCTTGGACAGGGGGTCCAACACCGGGGAGCTGTTTTTT. Translating gives CASSLDRGSNTGELFF.